This passage covers 21 T cell receptor beta chains from one sample sequenced in a study of blood T cell repertoires in COVID-19. Some clones are missing from TCRdb's copy, which holds only in-frame ones; the method was immunoSEQ multiplex PCR. This table has about 150,000 clones, about 82% appearing once. The sample was PBMCs or T cells enriched from blood (not recorded which). The receptors stem from a woman in her forties who had recovered from COVID-19.

The chain links TRBV3-1 (or the pseudogene TRBV3-2) to TRBJ2-3; 12 bases fit TRBD2. CDR1 and CDR2 from the germline V gene are LGHDT and YNNKEL (reference sequence). Trimming took 1 base from V and 6 from J; bases not matched to a gene: 5. The CDR3 is 16 amino acids. CDR3 coding DNA: TGTGCCAGCAGCCAAGGACTAGCGGGAGTGGTGGATACGCAGTATTTT. Amino acids: CASSQGLAGVVDTQYF.

The genes are TRBV13 and TRBJ2-2; the match to TRBD2 covers 9 bases. The length of the CDR3 is 16 residues. The J segment lost 0 bases and the V segment lost 6 bases, leaving 5 bases of the junction unmatched. Germline CDR1 reads PRHDT; CDR2 reads FYEKMQ (reference sequence). The CDR3 loop is CASSPRLAANTGELFF. The CDR3 DNA sequence: TGTGCCAGCAGTCCACGACTAGCGGCGAACACCGGGGAGCTGTTTTTT.

The rearrangement joins TRBV6-1 to TRBJ1-2, with D tentatively TRBD1 (6 bases). Germline CDR1 and CDR2: MNHNS and SASEGT. The CDR3 has 13 residues. The V end lost 2 bases, the J end lost 4 bases, and 8 bases lay between the germline ends. CDR3 sequence reads: CASSERGIYGYTF. The DNA for the CDR3 is TGTGCCAGCAGTGAAAGGGGGATCTATGGCTACACCTTC.

V is TRBV7-2 and J is TRBJ2-1; D uncertain. There are 13 residues in the CDR3. CDR1 SGHTA and CDR2 FQGNSA come from the germline V gene. V gave up 2 bases and J gave up 4 bases, with 6 bases separating them. The CDR3 DNA is TGTGCCAGCAGCTTATTCGGTTACAATGAGCAGTTCTTC. It yields the protein CASSLFGYNEQFF.

This clone was picked up a small number of times. V and J are TRBV6-5 and TRBJ1-5, with a possible D match to TRBD1 (6 bases). V shed 6 bases and J shed 4 bases, with 13 bases lying between them. Germline V gene sequence: CDR1 MNHEY, CDR2 SVGAGI. The CDR3 is 14 residues long. CDR3 nucleotides: TGTGCCAGCAGGCCCCCAGGGGAGAATCAGCCCCAGCATTTT. Its translation: CASRPPGENQPQHF.

The rearrangement joins TRBV7-8 to TRBJ1-2; D perhaps matches TRBD1 (6 bases). The CDR3 has 14 amino acids. V shed 6 bases and J shed 0 bases, with 11 bases lying between them. The germline V gene has CDR1 SGHVS and CDR2 FQNEAQ. The DNA for the CDR3 is TGTGCCAGCAGACCTCGGACAGCTAACTATGGCTACACCTTC. Its translation: CASRPRTANYGYTF.

This chain connects TRBV4-1 to TRBJ2-7, with TRBD2 as a possible D gene (6 bases). Trimming removed 8 bases at V and 3 bases at J, with 8 bases between. CDR1 is MGHRA and CDR2 is YSYEKL in the germline V gene. The CDR3 spans 11 residues. CDR3 sequence reads: CASQGGYEQYF. The CDR3 DNA is TGCGCCAGCCAGGGAGGCTACGAGCAGTACTTC.

The CDR3 sequence: CASSQELTRTDTQYF. The CDR3 bases are TGTGCCAGCAGCCAAGAATTAACTCGCACAGATACGCAGTATTTT. The V and J genes are TRBV4-2 and TRBJ2-3; D gene uncertain. The V gene lost 0 bases and the J gene lost 1 base, with 8 bases spanning the gap. Germline V CDR1 and CDR2: LGHNA, YNFKEQ. CDR3 length equals 15 residues.

This chain connects TRBV2 to TRBJ2-5; D might be TRBD2 (7 bases). Per germline, CDR1 SNHLY and CDR2 FYNNEI. The CDR3 is made up of 16 amino acids. Trimming pared 6 bases from V and 0 bases from J, leaving 17 bases between. The CDR3 loop is CASRVGGGLYQETQYF. The DNA for the CDR3 is TGTGCCAGCAGAGTGGGGGGGGGCCTGTACCAAGAGACCCAGTACTTC.

The V and J genes are TRBV5-4 and TRBJ2-5; TRBD2 aligns across 10 bases. The J segment lost 3 bases and the V segment lost 0 bases, leaving 14 bases of the junction unmatched. The CDR3 has 19 amino acids. The V gene's germline CDR1 is SGHNT and CDR2 YYREEE (reference sequence). CDR3: CASSLGSSGRTYLEETQYF. The DNA of the CDR3 is TGTGCCAGCAGCTTGGGTAGTAGCGGGAGGACTTATTTAGAAGAGACCCAGTACTTC. The whole variable domain, remainder taken from reference TRBV5-4 and TRBJ2-5, is ETGVTQSPTHLIKTRGQQVTLRCSSQSGHNTVSWYQQALGQGPQFIFQYYREEENGRGNFPPRFSGLQFPNYSSELNVNALELDDSALYLCASSLGSSGRTYLEETQYFGPGTRLLVL.

CDR3 sequence reads: CASSRGAPGPNEKLFF. Written as DNA, the CDR3 is TGCGCCAGCAGCCGCGGGGCGCCAGGTCCTAATGAAAAACTGTTTTTT. The rearrangement joins TRBV4-1 to TRBJ1-4, with D perhaps matching TRBD1 (5 bases). Germline lookup yields CDR1 MGHRA and CDR2 YSYEKL. V lost 4 bases to trimming and J lost 3 bases, with 15 bases between them. This CDR3 region has 16 residues.

The chain recombines TRBV3-1 (or the pseudogene TRBV3-2) with TRBJ2-2; tentative D call: TRBD2 (5 bases). This CDR3 has 19 amino acids. CDR1 LGHDT and CDR2 YNNKEL come from the germline V gene (reference sequence). V was pared by 0 bases and J by 0 bases, with 17 bases between. Here the CDR3 reads CASSQDSGIARANTGELFF. CDR3 nucleotides: TGTGCCAGCAGCCAAGATTCGGGGATAGCGAGGGCGAACACCGGGGAGCTGTTTTTT.

V gene TRBV30 combines with J gene TRBJ2-7, with a possible D match to TRBD2 (6 bases). The germline gives CDR1 GTSNPN, CDR2 SVGIG (reference sequence). Between the trimmed V and J ends, which lost 1 base and 0 bases, there was a span of 16 bases. The CDR3 is made up of 16 amino acids. The CDR3 DNA follows: TGTGCCTGGAGTGGGTTTGGGGGGATTAGCTCCTACGAGCAGTACTTC. It is translated as CAWSGFGGISSYEQYF.

This sequence joins TRBV27 and TRBJ2-7; TRBD2 agrees at 13 bases. Germline V gives CDR1 MNHEY, CDR2 SMNVEV (reference sequence). The V and J ends lost 6 bases and 2 bases, in that order; junction bases with no gene match: 10. CDR3 length equals 17 residues. The CDR3 nucleotides read TGTGCCAGCAGACATTATATCGGGACTAGCGGGACCTACGAGCAGTACTTC. It yields the protein CASRHYIGTSGTYEQYF.

The chain recombines TRBV21-1 with TRBJ1-5; TRBD1 is taken as the D call from the table, unchecked against the DNA. TRBV21-1 is listed as a pseudogene. CDR3 length equals 16 residues. CDR3: CASSTRQVFANQPQHF. CDR3 bases: TGTGCCAGCAGCACAAGACAGGTTTTTGCCAATCAGCCCCAGCATTTT.

The chain combines TRBV18 with TRBJ2-7, with TRBD1 identical over 7 bases. V shed 4 bases, J shed 3 bases, and the junction held 6 bases outside the gene matches. In germline, CDR1 is KGHSH, CDR2 LQKENI. The CDR3 length is 14 residues. Here the CDR3 DNA reads TGTGCCAGCTCACAACCGGGACAGAGCTACGAGCAGTACTTC. Translating it yields CASSQPGQSYEQYF.

The chain employs TRBV7-3 and TRBJ2-1; TRBD2 might be the D (5 bases). CDR3 size: 15 residues. V was trimmed by 2 bases and J by 0 bases, leaving 8 bases between them. The germline CDR1 and CDR2 sequences are SGHTA and FQGTGA. The CDR3 here is CASSLLRASYNEQFF. The DNA for the CDR3 is TGTGCCAGCAGCTTATTGCGGGCCTCCTACAATGAGCAGTTCTTC.

This rearrangement joins TRBV11-3 to TRBJ2-2, with 7 bases identical to TRBD2. V shed 5 bases and J 1 base; nucleotides not matched to a gene: 10. The CDR3 totals 17 residues. Germline CDR1 reads SGHNT; CDR2 reads YENEEA. The CDR3 loop is CASSPAWLAGNTGELFF. The CDR3 coding sequence is TGTGCCAGCAGCCCCGCCTGGTTAGCGGGGAACACCGGGGAGCTGTTTTTT.

V gene TRBV6-2 or TRBV6-3 combines with J gene TRBJ2-7; no definite D call. CDR1 is MNHEY, CDR2 SVGEGT, per germline. This CDR3 spans 13 amino acids. The ends were cut back, 5 bases at V and 0 bases at J, with 8 bases in the middle. CDR3 region: CASSLYSSYEQYF. The CDR3 DNA reads TGTGCCAGCAGTCTCTACAGCTCCTACGAGCAGTACTTC.

As for this clone: The identical CDR3 is also encoded by other nucleotide sequences in the sample. DNA for the CDR3: TGTGCCAGCAGCGTAGAGCTAGCGGGAAATGAGCAGTTCTTC. Encoded protein: CASSVELAGNEQFF. The chain joins TRBV9 to TRBJ2-1; 9 positions agree with TRBD2. Looked up from germline, CDR1 is SGDLS and CDR2 is YYNGEE. CDR3 length equals 14 residues. The J segment lost 7 bases and the V segment lost 0 bases, leaving 2 bases of the junction unmatched.

The J gene is TRBJ1-2, the V gene TRBV5-6; tentative D call: TRBD1 (5 bases). CDR1 SGHDT and CDR2 YYEEEE come from the germline V gene. V lost 4 bases to trimming and J lost 2 bases, with 9 bases between them. The CDR3 spans 13 residues. The DNA for the CDR3 is TGTGCCAGCAGCAAAGACAGAAACTATGGCTACACCTTC. It translates to CASSKDRNYGYTF.